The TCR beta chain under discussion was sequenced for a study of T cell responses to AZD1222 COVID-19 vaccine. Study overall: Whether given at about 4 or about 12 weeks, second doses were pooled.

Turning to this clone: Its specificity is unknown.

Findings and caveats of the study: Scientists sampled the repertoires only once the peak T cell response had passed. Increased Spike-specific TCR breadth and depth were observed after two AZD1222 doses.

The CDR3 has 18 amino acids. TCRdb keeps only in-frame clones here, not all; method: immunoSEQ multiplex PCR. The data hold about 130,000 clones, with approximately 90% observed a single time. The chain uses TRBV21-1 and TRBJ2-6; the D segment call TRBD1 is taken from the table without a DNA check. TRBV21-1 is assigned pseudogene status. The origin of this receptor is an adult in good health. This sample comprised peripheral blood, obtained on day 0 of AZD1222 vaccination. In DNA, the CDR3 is TGTGCCAGCAGAGCACGGGACAGGGGTAACCCTGGGGCCAACGTCCTGACTTTC. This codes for CASRARDRGNPGANVLTF.